Listed below are T cell receptor beta chains from one sample, sequenced in a study of T cell repertoires in cytomegalovirus infection. From the reads, TCRdb called clonotypes with MiXCR, one entry per CDR3 protein. The sample records about 78,000 distinct CDR3 sequences, approximately 40% being singletons. No antigen has been assigned to these receptors. The source was CD8+ T cells from cultured PBMCs, collected from culture after CMV antigen stimulation. All receptors come from a human donor in good health (CMV status not recorded). Some clones in this sample may be carry-over from other donors' samples. Both conserved end residues are trimmed from each CDR3. The order of the fields is V gene, J gene, clone size, CDR3 protein. Size tells how often a clone was seen (once, few, many) or the class of an expanded clone, and some rows leave it out.

v_gene: TRBV7-9; j_gene: TRBJ2-7; abundance: -; CDR3aa: ASSLSGTGSYEQY
v_gene: TRBV7-9; j_gene: TRBJ2-1; abundance: -; CDR3aa: ASSLAGLGNEQF
v_gene: TRBV27; j_gene: TRBJ1-1; abundance: -; CDR3aa: ASSLSRQGTEAF
v_gene: TRBV24-1; j_gene: TRBJ2-2; abundance: -; CDR3aa: ATSDVWGEELF
v_gene: TRBV7-8; j_gene: TRBJ1-5; abundance: -; CDR3aa: ASSLAGQSGRLDNQPQH
v_gene: TRBV20-1; j_gene: TRBJ1-1; abundance: -; CDR3aa: SADRDRALYTEAF
v_gene: TRBV7-6; j_gene: TRBJ2-7; abundance: -; CDR3aa: ASSFSGTGGSGSSYEQY
v_gene: TRBV6-2/TRBV6-3; j_gene: TRBJ2-1; abundance: -; CDR3aa: ASSYSRGLEQF
v_gene: TRBV5-4; j_gene: TRBJ2-3; abundance: -; CDR3aa: ASSTGLAGVIDTQY
v_gene: TRBV4-1; j_gene: TRBJ1-5; abundance: -; CDR3aa: ASSQEGSNQPQH
v_gene: TRBV7-3; j_gene: TRBJ1-1; abundance: once; CDR3aa: ASRSQQGLYTEAF
v_gene: TRBV10-3; j_gene: TRBJ2-7; abundance: -; CDR3aa: AISEAQGKNYYEQY
v_gene: TRBV5-6; j_gene: TRBJ1-5; abundance: -; CDR3aa: ASSAGTGFQPQH
v_gene: TRBV5-5; j_gene: TRBJ1-1; abundance: many; CDR3aa: ASSLVQTEAF
v_gene: TRBV19; j_gene: TRBJ2-2; abundance: many; CDR3aa: ASKRGLAGGLNTGELF
v_gene: TRBV12-3/TRBV12-4; j_gene: TRBJ2-1; abundance: few; CDR3aa: ASSPGLAGGPYNEQF
v_gene: TRBV4-2; j_gene: TRBJ1-1; abundance: -; CDR3aa: ASSQVGETEAF
v_gene: TRBV7-2; j_gene: TRBJ2-5; abundance: -; CDR3aa: ASSLPVSLAGGTQY
v_gene: TRBV5-4; j_gene: TRBJ1-6; abundance: -; CDR3aa: ASSLGHWNSPLH
v_gene: TRBV5-6; j_gene: TRBJ2-1; abundance: once; CDR3aa: ASSFGTGVDNEQF
v_gene: TRBV2; j_gene: TRBJ1-4; abundance: -; CDR3aa: ASRDRGGEKLF
v_gene: TRBV4-1; j_gene: TRBJ1-6; abundance: -; CDR3aa: ASSQRGQANSPLH
v_gene: TRBV10-3; j_gene: TRBJ2-3; abundance: -; CDR3aa: ATSAGRATDTQY
v_gene: TRBV28; j_gene: TRBJ2-5; abundance: few; CDR3aa: ASSFEQGEETQY
v_gene: TRBV11-2; j_gene: TRBJ1-1; abundance: many; CDR3aa: ASSVTQGPGMNTEAF
v_gene: TRBV6-5; j_gene: TRBJ2-7; abundance: -; CDR3aa: ASSRDRGHKY
v_gene: TRBV6-5; j_gene: TRBJ2-1; abundance: -; CDR3aa: ASRAGWEQF
v_gene: TRBV27; j_gene: TRBJ2-1; abundance: -; CDR3aa: ASKSGGEEYNEQF
v_gene: TRBV7-8; j_gene: TRBJ2-5; abundance: -; CDR3aa: ASSFPPGSGAYQETQY
v_gene: TRBV12-5; j_gene: TRBJ2-2; abundance: -; CDR3aa: ASGSSNLTGELF
v_gene: TRBV19; j_gene: TRBJ1-1; abundance: -; CDR3aa: ASKPRMNTEAF
v_gene: TRBV7-2; j_gene: TRBJ2-2; abundance: -; CDR3aa: ASSLGDRGLNSGELF
v_gene: TRBV11-2; j_gene: TRBJ2-1; abundance: few; CDR3aa: ASSLDLGVYDEQF
v_gene: TRBV7-9; j_gene: TRBJ1-1; abundance: -; CDR3aa: ASSLVSGRDTEAF
v_gene: TRBV28; j_gene: TRBJ2-3; abundance: few; CDR3aa: ASPPGRVPDTQY
v_gene: TRBV7-6; j_gene: TRBJ2-1; abundance: few; CDR3aa: ASSLDPGGTAYNEQF
v_gene: TRBV7-6; j_gene: TRBJ1-2; abundance: -; CDR3aa: ASSFPDRRDGYT
v_gene: TRBV25-1; j_gene: TRBJ1-3; abundance: -; CDR3aa: ASSGQIGNTIY
v_gene: TRBV14; j_gene: TRBJ2-7; abundance: once; CDR3aa: ASSPTGGFYEQY
v_gene: TRBV12-3/TRBV12-4; j_gene: TRBJ1-1; abundance: -; CDR3aa: ASSPVGRGTEAF
v_gene: TRBV15; j_gene: TRBJ2-1; abundance: -; CDR3aa: ATSRDTGLPNEQF
v_gene: TRBV27; j_gene: TRBJ1-2; abundance: -; CDR3aa: ASSRGQGAGGYT
v_gene: TRBV4-2; j_gene: TRBJ2-1; abundance: -; CDR3aa: ASGPGGHEQF
v_gene: TRBV4-1; j_gene: TRBJ1-5; abundance: few; CDR3aa: ASSQGGNQPQH
v_gene: TRBV6-6; j_gene: TRBJ1-1; abundance: few; CDR3aa: ASSLRTEAF
v_gene: TRBV4-1; j_gene: TRBJ1-1; abundance: -; CDR3aa: ASSPIFSGQGVTEAF
v_gene: TRBV7-6; j_gene: TRBJ2-1; abundance: -; CDR3aa: ASSLAGIAGGHYNEQF
v_gene: TRBV7-3; j_gene: TRBJ1-1; abundance: -; CDR3aa: ASSPWTGFTNTEAF
v_gene: TRBV12-3/TRBV12-4; j_gene: TRBJ2-7; abundance: many; CDR3aa: ASSSTWDISYEQY
v_gene: TRBV7-2; j_gene: TRBJ1-2; abundance: -; CDR3aa: ASSLDRGYPNYGYT
v_gene: TRBV7-9; j_gene: TRBJ2-2; abundance: -; CDR3aa: ASSLSDRAFSGELF
v_gene: TRBV7-4; j_gene: TRBJ1-4; abundance: -; CDR3aa: ASSSPGDELF
v_gene: TRBV4-1; j_gene: TRBJ1-4; abundance: -; CDR3aa: ASSHTGTGANEKLF
v_gene: TRBV5-5; j_gene: TRBJ1-1; abundance: -; CDR3aa: ASSLHMNTEAF
v_gene: TRBV7-9; j_gene: TRBJ2-1; abundance: few; CDR3aa: ASSSPTSESFEQF
v_gene: TRBV28; j_gene: TRBJ1-5; abundance: -; CDR3aa: ASSFYGPNKYGNQPQH